This T cell receptor beta chain comes out of a study of beta chain features in type 1 diabetes. Points from the study as a whole: All four CD4+ subsets from Type 1 diabetes patients carried moderately but significantly shorter TCRB CDR3s. The naive, central memory and Treg TCRB repertoires of patients appeared to be more similar to one another than those of healthy donors.

Reverse transcription of all isolated RNA meant that expressed TCRB transcripts were sequenced. Clones were sequenced by immunoSEQ multiplex PCR, and TCRdb holds only the in-frame ones, with some missing. The repertoire consists of some 290,000 clones, with over 11% occurring once and the leading ten covering 0.017%. The CDR3 is 15 amino acids. In germline, CDR1 is SNHLY, CDR2 FYNNEI. V lost 2 bases and J 6 bases, leaving 14 bases between the germline ends. This clone was detected once. Its antigen is not identified. Source material: naive CD4+ T cells from blood. The sequence derives from a man aged 25 to 40 with type 1 diabetes. The rearrangement links TRBV2 to TRBJ2-1, with D perhaps matching TRBD2 (5 bases). The CDR3 DNA reads TGTGCCAGCAGTGAATCGGGGTCACTATCCAATGAGCAGTTCTTC. Translation gives CASSESGSLSNEQFF. Together with reference TRBV2 and TRBJ2-1, the CDR3 gives the full variable domain: EPEVTQTPSHQVTQMGQEVILRCVPISNHLYFYWYRQILGQKVEFLVSFYNNEISEKSEIFDDQFSVERPDGSNFTLKIRSTKLEDSAMYFCASSESGSLSNEQFFGPGTRLTVL.